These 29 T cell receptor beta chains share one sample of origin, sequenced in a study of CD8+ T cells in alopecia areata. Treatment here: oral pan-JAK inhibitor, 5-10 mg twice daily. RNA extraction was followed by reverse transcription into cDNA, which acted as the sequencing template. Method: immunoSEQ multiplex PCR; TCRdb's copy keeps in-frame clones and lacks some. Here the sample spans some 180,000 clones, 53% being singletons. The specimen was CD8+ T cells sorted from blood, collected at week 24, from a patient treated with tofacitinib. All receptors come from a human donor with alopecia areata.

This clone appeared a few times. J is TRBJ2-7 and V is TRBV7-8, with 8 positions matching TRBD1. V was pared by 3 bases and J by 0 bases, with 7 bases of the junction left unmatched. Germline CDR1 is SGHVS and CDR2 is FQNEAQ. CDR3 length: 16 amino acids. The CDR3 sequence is CASSFPDRAFSYEQYF. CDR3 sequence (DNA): TGTGCCAGCAGCTTCCCGGACAGGGCATTCTCCTACGAGCAGTACTTC.

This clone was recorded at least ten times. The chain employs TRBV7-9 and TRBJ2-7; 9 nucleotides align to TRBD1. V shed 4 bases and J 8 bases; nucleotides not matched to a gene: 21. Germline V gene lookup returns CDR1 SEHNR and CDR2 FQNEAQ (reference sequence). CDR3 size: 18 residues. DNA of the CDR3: TGTGCCAGCAGCTGGGACAGGGACCCCACCGGTGAACCTACGAAGCAGTACTTC. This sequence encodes CASSWDRDPTGEPTKQYF.

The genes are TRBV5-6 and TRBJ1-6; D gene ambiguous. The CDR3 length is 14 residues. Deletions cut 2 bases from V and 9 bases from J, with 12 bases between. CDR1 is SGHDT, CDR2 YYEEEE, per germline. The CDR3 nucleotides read TGTGCCAGCAGCTTTGGGGTCGGCGGTTCACCCCTCCACTTT. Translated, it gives CASSFGVGGSPLHF.

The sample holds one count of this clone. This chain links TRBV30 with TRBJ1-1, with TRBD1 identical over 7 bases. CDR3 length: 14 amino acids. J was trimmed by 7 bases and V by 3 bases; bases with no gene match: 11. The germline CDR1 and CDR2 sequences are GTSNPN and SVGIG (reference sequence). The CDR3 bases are TGTGCCTGGAGCCACGCCGGGACAGAAATTGAAGCTTTCTTT. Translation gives CAWSHAGTEIEAFF.

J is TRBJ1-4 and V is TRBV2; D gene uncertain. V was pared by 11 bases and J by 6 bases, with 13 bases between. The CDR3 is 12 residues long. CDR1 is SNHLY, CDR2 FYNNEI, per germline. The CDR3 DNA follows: TGTGCCTGCCGAGGGTGGGATGAAAAACTGTTTTTT. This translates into CACRGWDEKLFF.

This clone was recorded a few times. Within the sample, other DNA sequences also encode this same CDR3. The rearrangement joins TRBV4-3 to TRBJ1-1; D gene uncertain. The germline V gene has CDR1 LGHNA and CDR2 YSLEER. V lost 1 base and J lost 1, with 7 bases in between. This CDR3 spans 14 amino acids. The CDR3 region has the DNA TGCGCCAGCAGCCAAGTGGAGGGGAACACTGAAGCTTTCTTT. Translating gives CASSQVEGNTEAFF.

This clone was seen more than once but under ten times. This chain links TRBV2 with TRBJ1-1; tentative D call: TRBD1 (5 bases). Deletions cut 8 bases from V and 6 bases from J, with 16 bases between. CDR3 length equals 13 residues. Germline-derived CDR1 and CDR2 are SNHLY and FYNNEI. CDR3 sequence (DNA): TGTGCCAGCTCTCGGGAGGGGAGCGCTGAAGCTTTCTTT. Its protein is CASSREGSAEAFF.

CDR3 sequence reads: CATGGRTYNEQFF. The CDR3 bases are TGTGCTACGGGCGGGAGGACCTACAATGAGCAGTTCTTC. J is TRBJ2-1 and V is TRBV13; 8 nucleotides agree with TRBD2. CDR3 size: 13 residues. Germline CDR1 reads PRHDT; CDR2 reads FYEKMQ (reference sequence).

In DNA, the CDR3 is TGTGCCTGGAGTGGCCCCGGGCCCGAGGGCTATGGCTACACCTTC. Its protein product is CAWSGPGPEGYGYTF. V gene TRBV30 combines with J gene TRBJ1-2; unclear D gene. Germline-derived CDR1 and CDR2 are GTSNPN and SVGIG (reference sequence). The CDR3 runs 15 residues. V gave up 1 base and J gave up 4 bases, with 16 bases separating them.

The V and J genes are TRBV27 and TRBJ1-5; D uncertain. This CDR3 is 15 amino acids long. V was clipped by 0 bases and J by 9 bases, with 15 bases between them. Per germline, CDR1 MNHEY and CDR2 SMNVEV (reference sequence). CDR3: CASSLSLDGPGPQHF. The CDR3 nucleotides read TGTGCCAGCAGTTTATCTCTTGACGGACCAGGGCCCCAGCATTTT.

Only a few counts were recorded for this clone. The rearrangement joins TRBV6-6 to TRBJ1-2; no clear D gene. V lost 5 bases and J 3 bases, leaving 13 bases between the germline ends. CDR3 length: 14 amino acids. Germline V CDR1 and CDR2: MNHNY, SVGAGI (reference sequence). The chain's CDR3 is CASSLETVYYGYTF. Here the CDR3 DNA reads TGTGCCAGCAGTCTTGAGACTGTCTACTATGGCTACACCTTC.

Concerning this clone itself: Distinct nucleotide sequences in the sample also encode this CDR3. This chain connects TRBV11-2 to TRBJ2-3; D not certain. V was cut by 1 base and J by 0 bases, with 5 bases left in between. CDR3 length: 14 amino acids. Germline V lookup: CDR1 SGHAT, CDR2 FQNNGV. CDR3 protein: CASSLGRSTDTQYF. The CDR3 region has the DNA TGTGCCAGCAGCTTAGGGCGGAGCACAGATACGCAGTATTTT.

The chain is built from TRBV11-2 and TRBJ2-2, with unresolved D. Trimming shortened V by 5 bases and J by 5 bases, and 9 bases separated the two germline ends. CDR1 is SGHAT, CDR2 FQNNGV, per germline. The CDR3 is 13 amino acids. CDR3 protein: CASSQGGTGELFF. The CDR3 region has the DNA TGTGCCAGCAGCCAAGGTGGGACCGGGGAGCTGTTTTTT.

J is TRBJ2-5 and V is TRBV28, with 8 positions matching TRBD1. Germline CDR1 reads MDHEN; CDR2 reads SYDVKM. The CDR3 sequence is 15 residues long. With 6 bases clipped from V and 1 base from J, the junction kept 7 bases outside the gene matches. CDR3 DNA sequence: TGTGCCAGCAGCTCAGTACAGGGGGGCCAAGAGACCCAGTACTTC. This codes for CASSSVQGGQETQYF.

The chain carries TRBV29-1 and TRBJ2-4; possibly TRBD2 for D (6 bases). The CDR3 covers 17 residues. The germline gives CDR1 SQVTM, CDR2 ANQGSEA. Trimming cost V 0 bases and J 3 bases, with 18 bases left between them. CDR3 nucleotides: TGCAGCGTTGAAGATCTTGGCGGGGATCTCGGCAAAAACATTCAGTACTTC. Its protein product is CSVEDLGGDLGKNIQYF.

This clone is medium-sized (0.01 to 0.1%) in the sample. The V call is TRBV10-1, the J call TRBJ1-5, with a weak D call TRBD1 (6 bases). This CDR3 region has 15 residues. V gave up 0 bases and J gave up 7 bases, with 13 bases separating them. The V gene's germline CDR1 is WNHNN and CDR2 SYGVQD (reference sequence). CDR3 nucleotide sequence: TGCGCCAGCAGTGAGTCCTACAGGGTTGACCAGCCCCAGCATTTT. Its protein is CASSESYRVDQPQHF.

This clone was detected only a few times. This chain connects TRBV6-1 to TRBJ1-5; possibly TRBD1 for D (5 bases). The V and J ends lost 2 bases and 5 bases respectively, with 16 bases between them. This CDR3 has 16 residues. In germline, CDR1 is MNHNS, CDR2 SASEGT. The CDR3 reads CASSELLTDGHQPQHF. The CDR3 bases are TGTGCCAGCAGTGAATTGCTGACAGACGGCCATCAGCCCCAGCATTTT.

The CDR3 region has the DNA TGTGCCAGCAGCCCAGGGACAGGGAATCAGCCCCAGCATTTT. Amino acid sequence: CASSPGTGNQPQHF. This chain joins TRBV5-5 and TRBJ1-5, with 9 positions matching TRBD1. This CDR3 has 14 amino acids. The V gene end was trimmed by 4 bases and the J gene end by 4 bases; junction bases not matched to a gene: 3. The germline V gene encodes CDR1 SGHKS and CDR2 YYEKEE (reference sequence).

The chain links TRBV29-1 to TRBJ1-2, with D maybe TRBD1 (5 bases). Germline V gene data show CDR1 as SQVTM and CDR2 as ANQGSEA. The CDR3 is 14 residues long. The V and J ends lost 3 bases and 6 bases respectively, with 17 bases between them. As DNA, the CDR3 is TGCAGCGTTGAGATGGGACCTCGGAGGAATGGCTACACCTTC. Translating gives CSVEMGPRRNGYTF. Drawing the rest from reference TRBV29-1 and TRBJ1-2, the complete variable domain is SAVISQKPSRDICQRGTSLTIQCQVDSQVTMMFWYRQQPGQSLTLIATANQGSEATYESGFVIDKFPISRPNLTFSTLTVSNMSPEDSSIYLCSVEMGPRRNGYTFGSGTRLTVV.

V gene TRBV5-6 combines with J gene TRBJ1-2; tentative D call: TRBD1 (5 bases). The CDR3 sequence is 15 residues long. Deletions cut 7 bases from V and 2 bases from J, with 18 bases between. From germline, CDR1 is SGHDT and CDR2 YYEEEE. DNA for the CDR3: TGTGCCAGCGTTGACCGGAGGGACTCGAACTATGGCTACACCTTC. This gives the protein CASVDRRDSNYGYTF. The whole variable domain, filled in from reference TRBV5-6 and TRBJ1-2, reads DAGVTQSPTHLIKTRGQQVTLRCSPKSGHDTVSWYQQALGQGPQFIFQYYEEEERQRGNFPDRFSGHQFPNYSSELNVNALLLGDSALYLCASVDRRDSNYGYTFGSGTRLTVV.

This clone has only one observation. The CDR3 sequence: CASSPDGSGTQYF. The CDR3 DNA reads as TGTGCCAGCAGCCCGGACGGAAGCGGGACCCAGTACTTC. The rearrangement joins TRBV7-7 to TRBJ2-5; the D gene is possibly TRBD2 (5 bases). Germline V gene lookup returns CDR1 SSHAT and CDR2 FNYEAQ (reference sequence). With 5 bases removed from V and 7 bases from J, the gap between germline ends came to 14 bases. The CDR3 runs 13 residues.

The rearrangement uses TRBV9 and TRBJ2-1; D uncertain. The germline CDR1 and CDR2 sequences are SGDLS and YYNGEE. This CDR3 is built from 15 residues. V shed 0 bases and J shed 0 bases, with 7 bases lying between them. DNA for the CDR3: TGTGCCAGCAGCGTAGTTACGACCTCCTACAATGAGCAGTTCTTC. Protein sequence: CASSVVTTSYNEQFF.

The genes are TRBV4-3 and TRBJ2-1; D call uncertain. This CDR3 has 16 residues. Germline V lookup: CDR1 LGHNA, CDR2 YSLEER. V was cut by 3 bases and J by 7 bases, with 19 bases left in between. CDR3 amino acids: CASSHPRDGDSNEQFF. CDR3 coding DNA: TGCGCCAGCAGCCACCCACGTGACGGAGATTCAAATGAGCAGTTCTTC.

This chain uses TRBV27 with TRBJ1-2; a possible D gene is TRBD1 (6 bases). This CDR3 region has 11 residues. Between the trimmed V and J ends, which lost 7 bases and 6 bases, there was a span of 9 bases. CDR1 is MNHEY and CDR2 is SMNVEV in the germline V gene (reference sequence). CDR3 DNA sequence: TGTGCCAGCAAGGGGGTTCATGGCTACACCTTC. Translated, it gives CASKGVHGYTF.

CDR3 sequence reads: CASSAYEQYF. Here the CDR3 DNA reads TGTGCCAGCTCCGCCTACGAGCAGTACTTC. V and J are TRBV2 and TRBJ2-7; D gene ambiguous. In germline, CDR1 is SNHLY, CDR2 FYNNEI. The CDR3 consists of 10 residues. V lost 8 bases and J 2 bases, leaving 4 bases between the germline ends.

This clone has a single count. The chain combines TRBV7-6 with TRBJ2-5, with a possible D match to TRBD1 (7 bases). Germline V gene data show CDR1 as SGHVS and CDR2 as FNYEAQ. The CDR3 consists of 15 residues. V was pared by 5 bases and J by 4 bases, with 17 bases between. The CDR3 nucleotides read TGTGCCAGCAGCCCAAAAGGGACAGCGGGAGAGACCCAGTACTTC. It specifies CASSPKGTAGETQYF.

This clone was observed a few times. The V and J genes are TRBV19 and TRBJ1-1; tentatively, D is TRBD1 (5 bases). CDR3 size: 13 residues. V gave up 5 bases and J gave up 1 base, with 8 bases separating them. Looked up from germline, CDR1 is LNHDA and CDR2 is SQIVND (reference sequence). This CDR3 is CASSGGKNTEAFF. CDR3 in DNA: TGTGCCAGTAGTGGGGGGAAGAACACTGAAGCTTTCTTT.

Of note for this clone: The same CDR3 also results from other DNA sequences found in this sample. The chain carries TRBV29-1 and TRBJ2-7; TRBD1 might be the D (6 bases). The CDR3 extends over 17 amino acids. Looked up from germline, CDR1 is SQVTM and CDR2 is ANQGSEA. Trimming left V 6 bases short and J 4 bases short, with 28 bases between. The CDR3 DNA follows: TGCAGCGTCCAAAAAATTTCCGGGACAACCGGCGAGTACGAGCAGTACTTC. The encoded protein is CSVQKISGTTGEYEQYF.

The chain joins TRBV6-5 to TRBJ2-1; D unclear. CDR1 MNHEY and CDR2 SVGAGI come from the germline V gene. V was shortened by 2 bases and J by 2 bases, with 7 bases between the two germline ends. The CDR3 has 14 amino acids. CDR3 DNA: TGTGCCAGCAGTTACCTAGACGCCTACAATGAGCAGTTCTTC. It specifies CASSYLDAYNEQFF.